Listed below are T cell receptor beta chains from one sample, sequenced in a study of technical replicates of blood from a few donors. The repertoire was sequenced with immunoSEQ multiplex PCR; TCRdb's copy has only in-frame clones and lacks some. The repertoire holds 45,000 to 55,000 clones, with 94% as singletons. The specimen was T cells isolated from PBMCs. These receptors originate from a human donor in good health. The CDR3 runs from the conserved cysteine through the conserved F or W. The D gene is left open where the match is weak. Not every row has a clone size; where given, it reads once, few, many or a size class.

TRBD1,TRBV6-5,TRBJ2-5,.,CASSYSGQGLRETQYF,TGTGCCAGCAGTTACTCGGGACAGGGTTTAAGGGAGACCCAGTACTTC
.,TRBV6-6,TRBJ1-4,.,CASSLGQGNEKLFF,TGTGCCAGCAGTTTGGGGCAGGGGAATGAAAAACTGTTTTTT
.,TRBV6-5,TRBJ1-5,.,CASSFSRELDQPQHF,TGTGCCAGCAGTTTTTCCAGGGAATTGGATCAGCCCCAGCATTTT
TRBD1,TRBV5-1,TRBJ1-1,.,CASSLTGTGTMNTEAFF,TGCGCCAGCAGCTTAACCGGGACAGGTACCATGAACACTGAAGCTTTCTTT
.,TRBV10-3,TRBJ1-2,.,CAIRAGLGEYGYTF,TGTGCCATCAGGGCGGGACTTGGGGAATATGGCTACACCTTC
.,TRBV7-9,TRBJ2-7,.,CASSFSGPYEQYF,TGTGCCAGCAGCTTTTCTGGGCCCTACGAGCAGTACTTC
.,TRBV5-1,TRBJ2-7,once,CASSLGRSYEQYF,TGCGCCAGCAGCTTGGGGCGGAGCTACGAGCAGTACTTC
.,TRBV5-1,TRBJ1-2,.,CASSFLNQGLPYGYTF,TGCGCCAGCAGCTTTCTTAACCAGGGCCTACCCTATGGCTACACCTTC
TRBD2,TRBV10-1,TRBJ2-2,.,CASSESSRGGNTGELFF,TGCGCCAGCAGTGAGTCGAGTCGGGGGGGGAACACCGGGGAGCTGTTTTTT
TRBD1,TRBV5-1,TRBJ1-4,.,CASSLAGQGEEKLFF,TGCGCCAGCAGCTTGGCGGGACAGGGAGAAGAAAAACTGTTTTTT
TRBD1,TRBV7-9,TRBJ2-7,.,CASSPRFDRGLDEQYF,TGTGCCAGCAGCCCGCGATTTGACAGGGGGCTCGACGAGCAGTACTTC
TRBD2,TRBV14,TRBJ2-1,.,CASSQLAGNMYSEQFF,TGTGCCAGCAGCCAACTAGCGGGGAATATGTACAGTGAGCAGTTCTTC
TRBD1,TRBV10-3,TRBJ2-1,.,CAIRPGQGATSSYNEQFF,TGTGCCATCAGACCGGGACAGGGGGCAACTAGCTCCTACAATGAGCAGTTCTTC
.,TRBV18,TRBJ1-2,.,CASSPGSHGYTF,TGTGCCAGCTCACCAGGCAGTCATGGCTACACCTTC
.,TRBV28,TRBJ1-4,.,CASSGRNLNEKLFF,TGTGCCAGCAGTGGCAGAAACCTTAATGAAAAACTGTTTTTT
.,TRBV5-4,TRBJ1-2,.,CASMPTGSYYGYTF,TGTGCCAGCATGCCAACCGGGTCCTACTATGGCTACACCTTC
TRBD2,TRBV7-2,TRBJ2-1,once,CASSSGLAGAYNEQFF,TGTGCCAGCAGTTCCGGACTAGCGGGGGCCTACAATGAGCAGTTCTTC
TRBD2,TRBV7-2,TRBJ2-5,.,CASSLEMASGETQYF,TGTGCCAGCAGCTTAGAAATGGCTAGCGGAGAGACCCAGTACTTC
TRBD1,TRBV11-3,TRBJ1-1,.,CASSLEVGTGGMDTEAFF,TGTGCCAGCAGCTTAGAAGTGGGAACAGGGGGCATGGACACTGAAGCTTTCTTT
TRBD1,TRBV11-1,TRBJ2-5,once,CASSRDRETQYF,TGTGCCAGCAGCCGGGACAGGGAGACCCAGTACTTC
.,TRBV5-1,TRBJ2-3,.,CASSTGQSTDTQYF,TGCGCCAGCAGTACTGGACAGAGCACAGATACGCAGTATTTT
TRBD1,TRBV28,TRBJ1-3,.,CASSQPGQAVYGNTIYF,TGTGCCAGCAGTCAACCCGGACAGGCGGTCTATGGAAACACCATATATTTT
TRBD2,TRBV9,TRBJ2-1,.,CASSSGTSVHNEQFF,TGTGCCAGCAGTTCCGGGACTAGCGTCCACAATGAGCAGTTCTTC
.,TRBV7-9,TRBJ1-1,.,CASSPISSGLMNTEAFF,TGTGCCAGCAGCCCCATTTCGTCGGGGTTAATGAACACTGAAGCTTTCTTT
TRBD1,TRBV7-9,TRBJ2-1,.,CASSMGQIDNEQFF,TGTGCCAGCAGCATGGGACAGATAGACAATGAGCAGTTCTTC
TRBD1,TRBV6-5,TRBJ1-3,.,CASSQGQVGNTIYF,TGTGCCAGCAGCCAAGGACAGGTTGGAAACACCATATATTTT
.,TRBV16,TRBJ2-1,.,CASSHTYNVQGWFF,TGTGCCAGCAGCCATACATACAATGTACAGGGTTGGTTCTTC
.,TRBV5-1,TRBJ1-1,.,CASSLVRRDYTEAFF,TGCGCCAGCAGCTTGGTGCGCAGGGATTACACTGAAGCTTTCTTT
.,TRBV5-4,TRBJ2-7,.,CASRPGTSPSEQYF,TGTGCCAGCAGACCCGGGACTTCACCCTCCGAGCAGTACTTC
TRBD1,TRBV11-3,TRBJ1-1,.,CASSLFQGEVNTEAFF,TGTGCCAGCAGCTTATTCCAGGGGGAAGTGAACACTGAAGCTTTCTTT
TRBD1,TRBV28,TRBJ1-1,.,CASTLRTGGKAFF,TGTGCCAGCACCCTAAGAACAGGGGGCAAAGCTTTCTTT
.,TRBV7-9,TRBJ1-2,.,CASSFGGNYGYTF,TGTGCCAGCAGCTTCGGGGGAAACTATGGCTACACCTTC
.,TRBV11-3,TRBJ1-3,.,CASSSLVGGSGNTIYF,TGTGCCAGCAGCTCTCTAGTCGGGGGCTCTGGAAACACCATATATTTT
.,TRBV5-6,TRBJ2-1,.,CASREGNNEQFF,TGTGCCAGCAGGGAGGGAAACAATGAGCAGTTCTTC
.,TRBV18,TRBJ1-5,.,CASSPPGGINQPQHF,TGTGCCAGCTCACCACCGGGAGGGATAAATCAGCCCCAGCATTTT
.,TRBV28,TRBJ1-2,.,CASSPAVRGLGYGYTF,TGTGCCAGCAGCCCCGCGGTCAGGGGCCTGGGGTATGGCTACACCTTC
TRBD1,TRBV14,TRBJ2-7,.,CASSQETYGTGYEQYF,TGTGCCAGCAGCCAAGAAACCTACGGGACAGGGTATGAGCAGTACTTC
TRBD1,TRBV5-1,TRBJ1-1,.,CASSRDRGHLLEAFF,TGCGCCAGCAGCCGGGACAGGGGACATCTCCTTGAAGCTTTCTTT
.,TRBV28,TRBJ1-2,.,CASSFKTVYGYTF,TGTGCCAGCAGTTTTAAGACAGTCTATGGCTACACCTTC
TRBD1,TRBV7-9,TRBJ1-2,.,CASSSGQANYGYTF,TGTGCCAGCAGCTCGGGACAGGCGAACTATGGCTACACCTTC
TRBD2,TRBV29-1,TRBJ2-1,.,CSVGGGLAGEFRNNEQFF,TGCAGCGTCGGCGGGGGACTAGCGGGAGAATTCCGTAACAATGAGCAGTTCTTC
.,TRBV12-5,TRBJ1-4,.,CASGLVLGGMNEKLFF,TGTGCTAGTGGTTTGGTACTTGGAGGGATGAATGAAAAACTGTTTTTT
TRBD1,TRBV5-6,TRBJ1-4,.,CASSFLTGGGKEKLFF,TGTGCCAGCAGCTTCCTCACAGGGGGGGGGAAAGAAAAACTGTTTTTT
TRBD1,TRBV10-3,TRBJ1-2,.,CAIAPAGGLLGYTF,TGTGCCATCGCCCCGGCAGGGGGACTTCTCGGCTACACCTTC
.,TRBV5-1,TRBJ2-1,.,CASSLASIKHEQFF,TGCGCCAGCAGCTTGGCTAGCATTAAACATGAGCAGTTCTTC
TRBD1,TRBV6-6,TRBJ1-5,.,CASRGGTGDQPQHF,TGTGCCAGCAGGGGAGGGACAGGGGATCAGCCCCAGCATTTT